This TCR beta chain derives from a study of blood T cell repertoires in COVID-19. Study background: COVID-19 samples, acute and convalescent, were from the United States, Italy and Spain.

Generated by immunoSEQ multiplex PCR, the TCRdb table keeps only in-frame clones and is missing some. The sample holds about 85,000 clones, 80% to 85% seen once. This TCR was recovered from a man between 60 and 70 years old with acute or convalescent COVID-19. The sequenced sample was peripheral blood.

For the CDR3, the DNA is TGTGCCAGCAGAAGTCTGAGACTAGCGGGGGGAGGGGAGCAGTTCTTC. Its protein is CASRSLRLAGGGEQFF. The rearrangement joins TRBV7-8 to TRBJ2-1; 13 nucleotides match TRBD2. The CDR3 contains 16 residues. Germline trimming cut 6 bases from V and 10 bases from J; bases unmatched to any gene: 12. Germline V gives CDR1 SGHVS, CDR2 FQNEAQ.